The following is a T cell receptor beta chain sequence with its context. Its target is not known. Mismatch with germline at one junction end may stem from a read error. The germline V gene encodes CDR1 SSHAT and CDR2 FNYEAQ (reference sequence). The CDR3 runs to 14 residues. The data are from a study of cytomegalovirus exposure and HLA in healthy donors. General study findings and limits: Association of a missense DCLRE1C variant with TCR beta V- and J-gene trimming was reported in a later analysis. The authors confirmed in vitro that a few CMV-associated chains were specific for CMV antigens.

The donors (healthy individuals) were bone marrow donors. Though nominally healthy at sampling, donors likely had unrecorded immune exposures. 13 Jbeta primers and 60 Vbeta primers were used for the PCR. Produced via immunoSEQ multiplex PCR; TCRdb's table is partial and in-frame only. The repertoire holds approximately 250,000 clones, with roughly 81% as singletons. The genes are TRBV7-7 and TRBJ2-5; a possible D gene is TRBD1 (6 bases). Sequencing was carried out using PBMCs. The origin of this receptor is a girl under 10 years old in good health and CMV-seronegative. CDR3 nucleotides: TGTGCCAGCAGCAAGAACCAGGGGCAAGCGACCCAGTACTTC. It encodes CASSKNQGQATQYF.